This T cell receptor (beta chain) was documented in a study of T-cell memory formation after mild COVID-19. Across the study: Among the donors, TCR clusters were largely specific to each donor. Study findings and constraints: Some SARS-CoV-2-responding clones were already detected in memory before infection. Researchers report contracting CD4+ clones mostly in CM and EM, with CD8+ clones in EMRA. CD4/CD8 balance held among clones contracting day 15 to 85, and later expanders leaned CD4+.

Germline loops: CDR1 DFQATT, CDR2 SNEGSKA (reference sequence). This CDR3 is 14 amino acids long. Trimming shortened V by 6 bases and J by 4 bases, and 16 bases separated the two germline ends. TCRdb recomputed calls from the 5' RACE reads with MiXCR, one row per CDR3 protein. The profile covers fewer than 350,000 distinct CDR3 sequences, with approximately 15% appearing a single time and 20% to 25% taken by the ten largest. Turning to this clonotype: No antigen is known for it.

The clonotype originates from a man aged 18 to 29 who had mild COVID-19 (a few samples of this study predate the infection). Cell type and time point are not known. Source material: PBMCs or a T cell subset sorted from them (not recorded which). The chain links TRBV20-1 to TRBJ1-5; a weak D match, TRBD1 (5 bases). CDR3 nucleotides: TGCAGTGCCGGGACCACCGGGTTTAATCAGCCCCAGCATTTT. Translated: CSAGTTGFNQPQHF.